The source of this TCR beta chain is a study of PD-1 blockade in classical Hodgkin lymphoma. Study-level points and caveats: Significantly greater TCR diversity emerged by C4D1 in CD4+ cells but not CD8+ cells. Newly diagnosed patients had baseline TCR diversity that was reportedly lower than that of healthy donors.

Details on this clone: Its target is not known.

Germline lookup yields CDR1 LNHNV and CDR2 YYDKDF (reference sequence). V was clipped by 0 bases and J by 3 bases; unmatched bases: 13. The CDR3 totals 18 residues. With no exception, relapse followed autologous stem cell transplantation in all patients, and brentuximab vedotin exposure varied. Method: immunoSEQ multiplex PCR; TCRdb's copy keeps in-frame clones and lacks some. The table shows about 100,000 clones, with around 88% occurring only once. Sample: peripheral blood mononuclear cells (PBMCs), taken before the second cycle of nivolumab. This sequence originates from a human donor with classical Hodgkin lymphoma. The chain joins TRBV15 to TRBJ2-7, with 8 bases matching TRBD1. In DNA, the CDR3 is TGTGCCACCAGCAGAGATGGAGGGTGGGCAGGGGGCGTCTACGAGCAGTACTTC. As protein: CATSRDGGWAGGVYEQYF.